Presented here are 25 T cell receptor beta chains from one specimen sequenced in a study of cytomegalovirus exposure and HLA in healthy donors. Primers included in the PCR were 60 Vbeta and 13 Jbeta primers. Generated by immunoSEQ multiplex PCR, the TCRdb table keeps only in-frame clones and is missing some. Among about 150,000 clones listed, roughly 78% were seen once. Material for sequencing was PBMCs. These TCRs come from a man between 35 and 55 years old in good health and CMV-seropositive.

This chain uses TRBV5-1 with TRBJ2-1; maybe TRBD1 (5 bases). This CDR3 region has 14 residues. V was pared by 3 bases and J by 4 bases, with 11 bases between. Germline CDR1 is SGHRS and CDR2 is YFSETQ. The CDR3 loop reads CASSSLGPYNEQFF. CDR3 bases: TGCGCCAGCAGCTCCTTGGGGCCGTACAATGAGCAGTTCTTC.

The chain uses TRBV7-3 and TRBJ2-7, with 9 bases lining up with TRBD2. This CDR3 has 17 amino acids. The V and J ends lost 0 bases and 3 bases, in that order; junction bases with no gene match: 9. From germline, CDR1 is SGHTA and CDR2 FQGTGA. As DNA, the CDR3 is TGTGCCAGCAGCTTAACCCAACCCGGTAGCGGGAGCTACGAGCAGTACTTC. This codes for CASSLTQPGSGSYEQYF.

The chain uses TRBV2 and TRBJ1-1; D call uncertain. The CDR3 extends over 11 amino acids. CDR1 is SNHLY, CDR2 FYNNEI, per germline. Trimming cost V 4 bases and J 8 bases, with 8 bases left between them. As DNA, the CDR3 is TGTGCCAGCAGTGGGCAGTCCGAAGCTTTCTTT. This gives the protein CASSGQSEAFF.

This clone was seen a few times. J is TRBJ1-2 and V is TRBV6-6; D gene uncertain. The CDR3 is made up of 15 amino acids. Germline V gene lookup returns CDR1 MNHNY and CDR2 SVGAGI (reference sequence). Trimming left V 5 bases short and J 1 base short, with 14 bases between. The CDR3 reads CASSPAWRVNYGYTF. Written as DNA, the CDR3 is TGTGCCAGCAGTCCTGCGTGGAGGGTTAACTATGGCTACACCTTC.

This clone occurred a few times. The chain uses TRBV9 and TRBJ2-5, with TRBD1 matching 9 bases. CDR1 and CDR2 from the germline V gene are SGDLS and YYNGEE. The V and J ends lost 4 bases and 4 bases, in that order; junction bases with no gene match: 11. The CDR3 extends over 16 amino acids. The CDR3 DNA follows: TGTGCCAGCAGCTCAGGTGTGGGGACAGGGCGAGAGACCCAGTACTTC. Translated, it gives CASSSGVGTGRETQYF.

The genes are TRBV6-6 and TRBJ1-5; D ambiguous. Between the trimmed V and J ends, which lost 6 bases and 0 bases, there was a span of 12 bases. The V gene's germline CDR1 is MNHNY and CDR2 SVGAGI (reference sequence). The length of the CDR3 is 15 residues. CDR3 protein: CASSLYDPSNQPQHF. Here the CDR3 DNA reads TGTGCCAGCAGCCTCTATGATCCTAGCAATCAGCCCCAGCATTTT.

This clone was counted a few times. The V and J genes are TRBV30 and TRBJ2-7; 8 nucleotides agree with TRBD1. The V gene end was trimmed by 1 base and the J gene end by 4 bases; junction bases not matched to a gene: 6. The CDR3 is made up of 14 amino acids. Germline V gene data show CDR1 as GTSNPN and CDR2 as SVGIG (reference sequence). Here the CDR3 reads CAWSGTGRRYEQYF. The DNA of the CDR3 is TGTGCCTGGAGTGGGACAGGGAGAAGGTACGAGCAGTACTTC.

This clone was observed once. The V gene is TRBV6-1, the J gene TRBJ2-7; D is undetermined. V was trimmed by 7 bases and J by 6 bases, leaving 22 bases between them. Germline CDR1 reads MNHNS; CDR2 reads SASEGT. The length of the CDR3 is 15 residues. CDR3 loop: CASTPEIASRTEQYF. Here the CDR3 DNA reads TGTGCCAGCACCCCAGAGATTGCTAGTCGTACCGAGCAGTACTTC.

The chain combines TRBV9 with TRBJ2-1; D might be TRBD2 (5 bases). Germline CDR1 and CDR2: SGDLS and YYNGEE. V lost 7 bases to trimming and J lost 6 bases, with 11 bases between them. CDR3 length: 12 amino acids. The CDR3: CASGGEGNEQFF. In DNA, the CDR3 is TGTGCCAGCGGAGGAGAGGGCAATGAGCAGTTCTTC.

The V call is TRBV30, the J call TRBJ2-5; 8 nucleotides match TRBD2. Unmatched junction bases numbered 11, after V lost 4 bases and J lost 4 bases. The CDR3 sequence is 15 residues long. Germline loops: CDR1 GTSNPN, CDR2 SVGIG (reference sequence). This CDR3 is CAWMRAGVYRETQYF. The CDR3 region has the DNA TGTGCCTGGATGAGAGCGGGAGTTTATCGAGAGACCCAGTACTTC.

The chain carries TRBV28 and TRBJ2-1; D perhaps matches TRBD2 (6 bases). V lost 6 bases, J lost 8 bases, and 20 bases lay in between. This CDR3 is built from 15 residues. The germline V gene has CDR1 MDHEN and CDR2 SYDVKM. CDR3 sequence reads: CASSSSSAGRDEQFF. The CDR3 DNA follows: TGTGCCAGCAGCAGCTCTAGCGCTGGTCGGGATGAGCAGTTCTTC.

This clone was seen once. This chain joins TRBV28 and TRBJ2-2; D is unclear. Germline CDR1 and CDR2: MDHEN and SYDVKM. Trimming took 3 bases from V and 0 from J, leaving 23 bases between them. The CDR3 consists of 20 residues. The CDR3 DNA follows: TGTGCCAGCAGTTTCCTTTATTTAATTGGCAGGCCATCGAACACCGGGGAGCTGTTTTTT. Protein product: CASSFLYLIGRPSNTGELFF. The whole variable domain, filled in from reference TRBV28 and TRBJ2-2, reads DVKVTQSSRYLVKRTGEKVFLECVQDMDHENMFWYRQDPGLGLRLIYFSYDVKMKEKGDIPEGYSVSREKKERFSLILESASTNQTSMYLCASSFLYLIGRPSNTGELFFGEGSRLTVL.

V gene TRBV28 combines with J gene TRBJ2-3; 10 nucleotides match TRBD2. The V gene end was trimmed by 2 bases and the J gene end by 0 bases; junction bases not matched to a gene: 11. CDR1 and CDR2 (germline): MDHEN, SYDVKM. The CDR3 covers 19 residues. This CDR3 is CASSLNLAGVGTSTDTQYF. The CDR3 coding sequence is TGTGCCAGCAGTTTAAATCTAGCGGGAGTTGGAACTAGCACAGATACGCAGTATTTT.

The chain employs TRBV14 and TRBJ2-7; 9 bases are a match to TRBD1. Trimming at V came to 6 bases and at J to 0 bases, leaving 6 bases not matched to a gene. CDR1 SGHDN and CDR2 FVKESK come from the germline V gene. The CDR3 consists of 15 residues. The CDR3 DNA is TGTGCCAGCAGACCTACAGGGGGCCTCTCCTACGAGCAGTACTTC. This gives the protein CASRPTGGLSYEQYF.

This clone was seen only a few times. The chain is built from TRBV2 and TRBJ2-5, with D maybe TRBD2 (5 bases). Trimming cost V 6 bases and J 0 bases, with 11 bases left between them. The CDR3 extends over 14 amino acids. The germline V gene encodes CDR1 SNHLY and CDR2 FYNNEI. The CDR3 protein is CASRKRLNQETQYF. CDR3 in DNA: TGTGCCAGCAGGAAAAGACTAAACCAAGAGACCCAGTACTTC. The full variable domain, its missing parts supplied by reference TRBV2 and TRBJ2-5, is EPEVTQTPSHQVTQMGQEVILRCVPISNHLYFYWYRQILGQKVEFLVSFYNNEISEKSEIFDDQFSVERPDGSNFTLKIRSTKLEDSAMYFCASRKRLNQETQYFGPGTRLLVL.

The chain carries TRBV5-1 and TRBJ1-6, with no clear D. Trimming left V 0 bases short and J 7 bases short, with 8 bases between. Germline V gene lookup returns CDR1 SGHRS and CDR2 YFSETQ. The CDR3 runs to 14 residues. CDR3 region: CASSLELSNSPLHF. The CDR3 nucleotides are TGCGCCAGCAGCTTGGAACTATCAAATTCACCCCTCCACTTT.

The J gene is TRBJ2-3, the V gene TRBV5-1, with no clear D. Trimming took off 4 bases at V and 3 bases at J, with 18 bases between the two ends. This CDR3 spans 16 amino acids. Germline CDR1 SGHRS, CDR2 YFSETQ. The CDR3 loop reads CASSRPSSGRTDTQYF. DNA for the CDR3: TGCGCCAGCAGCCGTCCAAGCTCGGGTAGGACAGATACGCAGTATTTT.

The count of this clone is one. The chain uses TRBV10-1 and TRBJ1-2; 7 bases are a match to TRBD1. Germline V gene lookup returns CDR1 WNHNN and CDR2 SYGVQD (reference sequence). Losses at the gene ends were 3 bases for V and 5 bases for J; bases not matched to a gene: 3. The CDR3 loop spans 13 amino acids. The CDR3 DNA reads as TGCGCCAGCAGTGAAACAGGGGAGTATGGCTACACCTTC. Residues: CASSETGEYGYTF.

The V gene is TRBV10-3, the J gene TRBJ2-3, with D possibly TRBD2 on 6 matching bases. The CDR3 consists of 16 residues. Germline V lookup: CDR1 ENHRY, CDR2 SYGVKD. V was clipped by 0 bases and J by 5 bases, with 15 bases between them. CDR3 residues: CAISESSGAGQDTQYF. CDR3 DNA sequence: TGTGCCATCAGTGAGTCTTCGGGAGCAGGCCAAGATACGCAGTATTTT.

This clone was detected a few times. The genes are TRBV4-3 and TRBJ1-1; no clear D gene. V was shortened by 5 bases and J by 1 base, with 8 bases between the two germline ends. This CDR3 has 13 residues. Germline V lookup: CDR1 LGHNA, CDR2 YSLEER. CDR3 region: CASSGGWNTEAFF. The CDR3, as DNA: TGCGCCAGCAGCGGAGGGTGGAACACTGAAGCTTTCTTT.

This clone has more than one count but fewer than ten. This rearrangement joins TRBV19 to TRBJ1-5, with D maybe TRBD1 (5 bases). V shed 7 bases and J shed 4 bases, with 20 bases lying between them. The germline V gene encodes CDR1 LNHDA and CDR2 SQIVND (reference sequence). The CDR3 sequence is 16 residues long. CDR3 DNA sequence: TGTGCCAGTACCCCCCTGGATGGGGCAGGAAATCAGCCCCAGCATTTT. Residues: CASTPLDGAGNQPQHF.

The CDR3 protein is CASTPQGDSFYEQYF. The CDR3, as DNA: TGTGCCAGCACCCCTCAAGGGGACAGTTTTTACGAGCAGTACTTC. The chain recombines TRBV6-1 with TRBJ2-7; the match to TRBD1 covers 7 bases. The CDR3 contains 15 residues. The germline CDR1 and CDR2 sequences are MNHNS and SASEGT. The J segment lost 4 bases and the V segment lost 7 bases, leaving 13 bases of the junction unmatched.

The chain uses TRBV18 and TRBJ1-1; D gene ambiguous. CDR1 is KGHSH and CDR2 is LQKENI in the germline V gene. The CDR3 is made up of 15 amino acids. V was pared by 0 bases and J by 1 base, with 9 bases between. CDR3 DNA sequence: TGTGCCAGCTCACCACCGGCCAGGCAGAACACTGAAGCTTTCTTT. Protein sequence: CASSPPARQNTEAFF.

This clone appeared a single time. V is TRBV21-1 and J is TRBJ2-7; the D call of TRBD1 is as the table states it, not checked on the DNA. TRBV21-1 represents a pseudogene. The CDR3 spans 20 residues. The CDR3 reads CASSKIRPKLRWTGGREQYF. DNA for the CDR3: TGTGCCAGCAGCAAAATACGGCCCAAATTAAGGTGGACAGGGGGCCGCGAGCAGTACTTC.

This clone was counted only a few times. This rearrangement joins TRBV9 to TRBJ2-1; 7 nucleotides agree with TRBD1. V gave up 0 bases and J gave up 3 bases; unmatched junction bases: 3. The CDR3 spans 15 residues. From germline, CDR1 is SGDLS and CDR2 YYNGEE. Here the CDR3 DNA reads TGTGCCAGCAGCGTAGAGACAGGGATCTACAATGAGCAGTTCTTC. This encodes CASSVETGIYNEQFF.